This T cell receptor (beta chain) derives from a study of blood T cells in healthy people across ages. Whole-study results and caveats: While age rose, TCR beta diversity per million T cells dropped in a roughly linear way.

There are many counts of this clonotype. Its cognate antigen is unknown. For the second PCR, which ran for roughly 7 to 11 cycles, a sample-barcoded 5' primer and a J-beta primer mix were used. The template-switch adaptor was a 5' adaptor with 12 random nucleotides. It tagged each cDNA molecule. TCRdb used MiXCR to reprocess the 5' RACE reads, holding one entry per CDR3 protein. The table records 630,000 or so distinct CDR3 sequences, about 30% of them present only once. With 1 base removed from V and 0 bases from J, the gap between germline ends came to 8 bases. The CDR3 sequence is 15 residues long. Looked up from germline, CDR1 is SGHTA and CDR2 is FQGNSA.

The TCR comes from a woman aged 80 or over in good health. The chain uses TRBV7-2 and TRBJ2-3; D unresolved. The sample taken for sequencing was blood. The CDR3 bases are TGTGCCAGCAGCTTAGTTGCCAGAAGCACAGATACGCAGTATTTT. It codes for CASSLVARSTDTQYF.